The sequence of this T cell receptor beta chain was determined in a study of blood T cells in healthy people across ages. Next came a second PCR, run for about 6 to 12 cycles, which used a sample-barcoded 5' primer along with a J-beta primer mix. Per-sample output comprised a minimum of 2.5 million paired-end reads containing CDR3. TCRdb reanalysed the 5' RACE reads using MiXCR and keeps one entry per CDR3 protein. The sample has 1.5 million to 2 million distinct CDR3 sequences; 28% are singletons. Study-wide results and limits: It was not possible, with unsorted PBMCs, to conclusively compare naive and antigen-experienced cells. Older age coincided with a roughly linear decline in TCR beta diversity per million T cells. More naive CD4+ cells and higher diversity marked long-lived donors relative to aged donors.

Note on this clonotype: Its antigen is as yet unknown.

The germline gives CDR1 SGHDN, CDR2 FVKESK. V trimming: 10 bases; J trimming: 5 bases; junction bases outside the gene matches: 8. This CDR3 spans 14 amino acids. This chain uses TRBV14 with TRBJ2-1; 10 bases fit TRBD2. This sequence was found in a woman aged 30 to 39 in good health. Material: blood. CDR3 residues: CAKRGLAVNNEQFF. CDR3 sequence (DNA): TGTGCCAAGAGAGGACTAGCGGTTAACAATGAGCAGTTCTTC.